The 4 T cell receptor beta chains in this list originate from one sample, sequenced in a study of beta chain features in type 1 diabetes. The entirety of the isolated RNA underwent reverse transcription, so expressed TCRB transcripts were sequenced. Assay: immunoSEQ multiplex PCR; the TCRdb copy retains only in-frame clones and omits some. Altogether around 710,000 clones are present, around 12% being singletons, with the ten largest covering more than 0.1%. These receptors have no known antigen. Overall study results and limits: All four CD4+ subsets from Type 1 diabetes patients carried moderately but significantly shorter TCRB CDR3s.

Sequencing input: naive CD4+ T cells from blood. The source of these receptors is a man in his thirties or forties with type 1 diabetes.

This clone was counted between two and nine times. The CDR3 protein is CASSPPSSGSYNEQFF. The CDR3 DNA reads as TGTGCCAGCAGCCCCCCGAGTAGCGGGTCCTACAATGAGCAGTTCTTC. This chain uses TRBV7-9 with TRBJ2-1; 7 bases are a match to TRBD2. V shed 5 bases, J shed 1 base, and the junction held 8 bases outside the gene matches. The CDR3 runs 16 residues. CDR1 and CDR2 from the germline V gene are SEHNR and FQNEAQ (reference sequence).

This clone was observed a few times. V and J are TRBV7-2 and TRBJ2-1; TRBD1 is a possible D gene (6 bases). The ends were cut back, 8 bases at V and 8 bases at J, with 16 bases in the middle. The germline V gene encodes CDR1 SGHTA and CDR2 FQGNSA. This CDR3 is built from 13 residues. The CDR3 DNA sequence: TGTGCCAGCGGGATACACAGGGCCTATGAGCAGTTCTTC. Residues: CASGIHRAYEQFF.

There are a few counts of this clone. The CDR3 reads CASSRYPGQGYEQYF. CDR3 bases: TGTGCCAGCAGCCGCTACCCGGGACAGGGCTACGAGCAGTACTTC. V usage is TRBV14 and J usage is TRBJ2-7; 9 bases line up with TRBD1. The CDR3 consists of 15 residues. Losses at the gene ends were 4 bases for V and 3 bases for J; bases not matched to a gene: 7. In germline, CDR1 is SGHDN, CDR2 FVKESK.

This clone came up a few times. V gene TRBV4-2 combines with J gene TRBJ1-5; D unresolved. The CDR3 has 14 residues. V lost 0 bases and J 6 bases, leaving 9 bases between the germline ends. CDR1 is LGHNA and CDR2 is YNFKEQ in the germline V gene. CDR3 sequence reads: CASSQEDRAQPQHF. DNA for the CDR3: TGTGCCAGCAGCCAAGAAGACCGCGCTCAGCCCCAGCATTTT.